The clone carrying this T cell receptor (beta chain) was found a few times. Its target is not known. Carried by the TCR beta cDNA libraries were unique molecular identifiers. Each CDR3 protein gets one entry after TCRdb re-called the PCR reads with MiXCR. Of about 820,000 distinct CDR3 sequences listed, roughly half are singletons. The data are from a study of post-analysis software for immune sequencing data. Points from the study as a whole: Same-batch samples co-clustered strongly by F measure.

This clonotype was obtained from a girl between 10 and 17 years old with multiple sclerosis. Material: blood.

CDR3 coding DNA: TGTGCCAGCAGTGAGAATAGCGGGAGGCAAGAGACCCAGTACTTC. Translating gives CASSENSGRQETQYF. This sequence joins TRBV6-4 and TRBJ2-5, with 10 bases lining up with TRBD2. The ends lost 3 bases at V and 2 bases at J; junction bases unmatched: 3. The CDR3 contains 15 residues. Germline CDR1 MRHNA, CDR2 SNTAGT.